The sequence of this T cell receptor beta chain was determined in a study of blood T cell repertoires in COVID-19. Study-level information: Samples taken during acute and convalescent COVID-19 were collected in the United States, Italy and Spain. Sample material is recorded as cDNA or gDNA derived from T cells, B-cell-depleted T cells, or PBMCs.

This clone showed up just a few times. Authors' methods: Amplification with reference gene primers provided the estimates of nucleated cell counts. This table comes from immunoSEQ multiplex PCR, and its TCRdb copy is limited to in-frame clones, with some not included. V and J calls and clone size come straight from that table; D and trimming were deduced from the DNA. The table shows roughly 62,000 clones, with more than 65% occurring only once. The sequenced sample consisted of peripheral blood. The clonotype comes from a human donor in a cohort sampled during active COVID-19.

The CDR3 is CASSLGQASSGNTIYF. The CDR3 DNA is TGTGCCAGCAGCTTGGGACAGGCAAGCTCTGGAAACACCATATATTTT. The chain is built from TRBV9 and TRBJ1-3, with 8 nucleotides matching TRBD1. Germline V gene data show CDR1 as SGDLS and CDR2 as YYNGEE. The CDR3 runs to 16 residues. Trimming at V came to 4 bases and at J to 0 bases, leaving 6 bases not matched to a gene.